The 15 T cell receptor beta chains reported below all come from one sample, sequenced in a study of T cells in narcolepsy. Libraries were prepared by immunoSEQ multiplex PCR; TCRdb keeps only in-frame clonotypes and omits some of them. The sample lists tens of thousands of clones, approximately 81% occurring once. The source material was memory (CD45RA-) CD4+ T cells from blood. These receptor sequences come from a human donor in good health.

The count of this clone is one. The V call is TRBV5-5, the J call TRBJ2-7; D is perhaps TRBD1 (5 bases). CDR1 and CDR2 (germline): SGHKS, YYEKEE (reference sequence). The V end lost 2 bases, the J end lost 0 bases, and 9 bases lay between the germline ends. The length of the CDR3 is 14 residues. The CDR3 loop is CASSLTGSSYEQYF. The CDR3 DNA sequence: TGTGCCAGCAGCTTAACAGGTAGCTCCTACGAGCAGTACTTC.

This clone was seen only once. V gene TRBV5-8 combines with J gene TRBJ2-1, with a possible D match to TRBD2 (8 bases). Trimming stripped 0 bases from V and 3 bases from J, with 19 bases between. CDR1 is SGHTS, CDR2 YDEGEE, per germline. CDR3 length: 18 residues. The CDR3 DNA follows: TGTGCCAGCAGCTTGGAAGGGACAGCGGGGGTTCTCTACAATGAGCAGTTCTTC. Translating gives CASSLEGTAGVLYNEQFF. The whole variable domain, remainder taken from reference TRBV5-8 and TRBJ2-1, is EAGVTQSPTHLIKTRGQQATLRCSPISGHTSVYWYQQALGLGLQFLLWYDEGEERNRGNFPPRFSGRQFPNYSSELNVNALELEDSALYLCASSLEGTAGVLYNEQFFGPGTRLTVL.

V and J are TRBV6-5 and TRBJ1-3; weak D call: TRBD1 (5 bases). The CDR3 spans 16 residues. CDR1 is MNHEY, CDR2 SVGAGI, per germline. Trimming left V 0 bases short and J 3 bases short, with 12 bases between. The CDR3 DNA reads as TGTGCCAGCAGTTACTCACCCCGGGGCGATGGAAACACCATATATTTT. It is translated as CASSYSPRGDGNTIYF.

The chain employs TRBV10-3 and TRBJ1-5, with 9 bases aligning to TRBD1. CDR3 size: 15 residues. From germline, CDR1 is ENHRY and CDR2 SYGVKD. Trimming removed 2 bases from V and 6 bases from J; junction bases left unmatched: 5. The CDR3 region is CAISEEGQGGQPQHF. Here the CDR3 DNA reads TGTGCCATCAGTGAGGAGGGACAGGGTGGTCAGCCCCAGCATTTT.

This chain joins TRBV29-1 and TRBJ1-6; TRBD1 agrees at 8 bases. Trimming cost V 4 bases and J 0 bases; bases outside gene matches: 17. Germline V gene data show CDR1 as SQVTM and CDR2 as ANQGSEA. The CDR3 covers 20 residues. The CDR3, as DNA: TGCAGCGTTGCCCCTCCCTCGGGACAGGAGTCTCTCTCCTATAATTCACCCCTCCACTTT. Translating gives CSVAPPSGQESLSYNSPLHF.

The chain carries TRBV6-1 and TRBJ1-2, with D tentatively TRBD1 (6 bases). CDR3 size: 13 residues. Trimming left V 7 bases short and J 8 bases short, with 17 bases between. Per the germline V gene, CDR1 is MNHNS and CDR2 is SASEGT. The CDR3 region has the DNA TGTGCCAGCACCAAATCCAGGGGTGGCGGCTACACCTTC. This sequence encodes CASTKSRGGGYTF.

This clone has just one count. The chain recombines TRBV2 with TRBJ2-1; TRBD2 matches at 9 bases. CDR3 length: 18 residues. V lost 1 base and J lost 6; bases outside the gene matches: 13. CDR1 is SNHLY and CDR2 is FYNNEI in the germline V gene. The CDR3 sequence is CASSEGRISGGPFNEQFF. CDR3 sequence (DNA): TGTGCCAGCAGTGAAGGCCGTATTAGCGGGGGCCCCTTCAATGAGCAGTTCTTC.

This chain joins TRBV10-3 and TRBJ2-7; 9 positions agree with TRBD1. CDR3 length: 14 amino acids. The ends lost 6 bases at V and 1 base at J; junction bases unmatched: 4. Per germline, CDR1 ENHRY and CDR2 SYGVKD. CDR3: CAIRSGTGSYEQYF. CDR3 in DNA: TGTGCCATCAGATCCGGGACAGGGTCCTACGAGCAGTACTTC.

This clone showed up just a few times. The gene calls are TRBV29-1 and TRBJ2-7; the match to TRBD1 covers 7 bases. J was trimmed by 1 base and V by 7 bases; bases with no gene match: 1. Germline assignment: CDR1 SQVTM and CDR2 ANQGSEA. The CDR3 is made up of 11 amino acids. The CDR3 coding sequence is TGCAGCGCGGGACAGTCCTACGAGCAGTACTTC. This codes for CSAGQSYEQYF.

This clone came up once. In DNA form, the CDR3 reads TGTGCCAGCAGCGTAGGGATCTGGAGGCTAGGCTCGAACACCGGGGAGCTGTTTTTT. Its translation: CASSVGIWRLGSNTGELFF. V is TRBV9 and J is TRBJ2-2; weak D call: TRBD2 (5 bases). CDR1 is SGDLS and CDR2 is YYNGEE in the germline V gene. Trimming cost V 0 bases and J 0 bases, with 18 bases left between them. There are 19 residues in the CDR3.

The chain uses TRBV4-1 and TRBJ2-1, with D possibly TRBD2 on 6 matching bases. Trimming shortened V by 3 bases and J by 0 bases, and 21 bases separated the two germline ends. The CDR3 length is 19 residues. Germline V gene sequence: CDR1 MGHRA, CDR2 YSYEKL. The CDR3 DNA sequence: TGCGCCAGCAGCCATACCACCACGCGGGGCCCAAGCTCCTACAATGAGCAGTTCTTC. Amino acid sequence: CASSHTTTRGPSSYNEQFF.

This sequence joins TRBV7-7 and TRBJ2-1; 9 bases match TRBD2. V lost 6 bases, J lost 2 bases, and 5 bases stayed unmatched. The CDR3 spans 15 residues. Looked up from germline, CDR1 is SSHAT and CDR2 is FNYEAQ (reference sequence). CDR3 DNA sequence: TGTGCCAGCAGTACCGGGACTAGCACCTACAATGAGCAGTTCTTC. Amino acids: CASSTGTSTYNEQFF.

CDR3 bases: TGTGCCAGCAGCTTAATGGGGCGTGAGGGGACCCAGTACTTC. The encoded protein is CASSLMGREGTQYF. The chain combines TRBV7-2 with TRBJ2-5; D tentatively fits TRBD1 or TRBD2 (5 bases each). Trimming removed 2 bases at V and 7 bases at J, with 14 bases between. There are 14 residues in the CDR3. Germline CDR1 and CDR2: SGHTA and FQGNSA.

The J gene is TRBJ1-3, the V gene TRBV5-1; 7 nucleotides line up with TRBD1. Germline V lookup: CDR1 SGHRS, CDR2 YFSETQ. The V segment lost 4 bases and the J segment 0 bases; nucleotides outside the gene matches: 4. The length of the CDR3 is 15 residues. Here the CDR3 reads CASSPGDSSGNTIYF. In nucleotides, the CDR3 is TGCGCCAGCAGCCCGGGGGACAGCTCTGGAAACACCATATATTTT.

The table lists this clone with a few counts. The chain links TRBV15 to TRBJ2-7; D remains ambiguous. V was cut by 0 bases and J by 3 bases, with 18 bases left in between. The CDR3 has 17 residues. CDR1 LNHNV and CDR2 YYDKDF come from the germline V gene (reference sequence). CDR3 region: CATSRDGLGWSNYEQYF. For the CDR3, the DNA is TGTGCCACCAGCAGAGATGGTTTGGGGTGGTCTAACTACGAGCAGTACTTC.